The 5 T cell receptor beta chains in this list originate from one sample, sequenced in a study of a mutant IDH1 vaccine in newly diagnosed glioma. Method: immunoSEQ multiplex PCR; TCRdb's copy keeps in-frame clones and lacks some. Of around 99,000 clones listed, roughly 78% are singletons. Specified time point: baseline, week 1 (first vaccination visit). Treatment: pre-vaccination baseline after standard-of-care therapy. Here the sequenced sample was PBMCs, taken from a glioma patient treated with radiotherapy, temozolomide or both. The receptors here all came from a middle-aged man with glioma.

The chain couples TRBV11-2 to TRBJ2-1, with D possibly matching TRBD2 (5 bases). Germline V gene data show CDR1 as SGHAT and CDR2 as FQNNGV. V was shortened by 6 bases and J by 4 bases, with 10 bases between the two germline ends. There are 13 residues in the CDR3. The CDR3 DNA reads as TGTGCCAGCAGTCTTGGACTTTACAATGAGCAGTTCTTC. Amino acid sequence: CASSLGLYNEQFF.

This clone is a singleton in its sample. The CDR3 DNA reads TGTGCCAGCAGCCCCACCCATGAGCAGTTCTTC. This gives the protein CASSPTHEQFF. The gene calls are TRBV7-2 and TRBJ2-1; the D is unclear. CDR3 length: 11 residues. Per the germline V gene, CDR1 is SGHTA and CDR2 is FQGNSA. Trimming took 5 bases from V and 8 from J, leaving 7 bases between them.

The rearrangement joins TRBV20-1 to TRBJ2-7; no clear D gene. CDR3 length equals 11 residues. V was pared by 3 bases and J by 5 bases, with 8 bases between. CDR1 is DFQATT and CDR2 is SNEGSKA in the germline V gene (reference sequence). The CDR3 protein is CSARGRDEQYF. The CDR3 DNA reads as TGCAGTGCTAGGGGTCGAGACGAGCAGTACTTC.

The CDR3 spells CASRALGTVEKLFF. CDR3 in DNA: TGTGCCAGCAGGGCGCTCGGGACAGTCGAAAAACTGTTTTTT. This chain uses TRBV25-1 with TRBJ1-4; 7 bases are shared with TRBD1. V shed 6 bases and J 8 bases; nucleotides not matched to a gene: 9. Germline lookup yields CDR1 MGHDK and CDR2 SYGVNS. This CDR3 region has 14 residues.

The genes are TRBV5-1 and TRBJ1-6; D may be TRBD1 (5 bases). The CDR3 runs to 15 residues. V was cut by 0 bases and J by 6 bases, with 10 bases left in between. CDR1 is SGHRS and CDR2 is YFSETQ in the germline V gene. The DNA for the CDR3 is TGCGCCAGCAGCTTGGGGGGCAGCCGTAATTCACCCCTCCACTTT. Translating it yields CASSLGGSRNSPLHF. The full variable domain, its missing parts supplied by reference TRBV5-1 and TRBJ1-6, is KAGVTQTPRYLIKTRGQQVTLSCSPISGHRSVSWYQQTPGQGLQFLFEYFSETQRNKGNFPGRFSGRQFSNSRSEMNVSTLELGDSALYLCASSLGGSRNSPLHFGNGTRLTVT.